This T cell receptor (beta chain) was sequenced in a study of T cell repertoires and HLA-DP antigens. Study-level points and caveats: Against one allele, clones undetected before culture averaged approximately 39%; against the other, roughly 50%. Naive and memory CD4+ cells were analysed together, not apart.

The germline V gene has CDR1 SGHTA and CDR2 FQGNSA. V shed 3 bases, J shed 3 bases, and the junction held 11 bases outside the gene matches. The CDR3 is 18 residues long. Primers targeted 54 TRBV and 13 TRBJ segments. Libraries were prepared by immunoSEQ multiplex PCR; TCRdb keeps only in-frame clonotypes and omits some of them. The sample holds about 89,000 clones, around 86% seen once. A remark on this clone: Its antigen is undetermined.

The source is a man between 50 and 59 years old in good health and CMV-seronegative. The J gene is TRBJ2-3, the V gene TRBV7-2, with 11 bases aligning to TRBD2. The material sequenced was CD4+ T cells from PBMCs. This chain's CDR3 is CASSLTSGMNPGTDTQYF. As DNA, the CDR3 is TGTGCCAGCAGCTTGACTAGCGGGATGAACCCCGGTACAGATACGCAGTATTTT.